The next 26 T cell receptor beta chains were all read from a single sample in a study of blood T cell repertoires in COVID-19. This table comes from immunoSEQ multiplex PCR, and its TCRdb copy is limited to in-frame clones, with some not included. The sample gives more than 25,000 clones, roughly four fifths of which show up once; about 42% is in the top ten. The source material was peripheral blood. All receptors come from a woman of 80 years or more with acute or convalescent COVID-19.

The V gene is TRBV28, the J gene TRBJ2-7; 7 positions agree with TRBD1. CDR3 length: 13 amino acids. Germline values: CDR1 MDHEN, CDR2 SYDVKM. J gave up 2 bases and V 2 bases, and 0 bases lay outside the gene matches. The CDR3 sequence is CASSLTGAYEQYF. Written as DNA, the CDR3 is TGTGCCAGCAGTTTAACAGGGGCCTACGAGCAGTACTTC.

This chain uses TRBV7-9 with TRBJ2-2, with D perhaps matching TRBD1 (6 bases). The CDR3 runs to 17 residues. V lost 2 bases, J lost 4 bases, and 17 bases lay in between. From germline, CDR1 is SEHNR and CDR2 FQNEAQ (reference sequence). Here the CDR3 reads CASSLIRGRGRTGELFF. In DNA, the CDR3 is TGTGCCAGCAGCTTAATCCGGGGCAGGGGTCGCACCGGGGAGCTGTTTTTT.

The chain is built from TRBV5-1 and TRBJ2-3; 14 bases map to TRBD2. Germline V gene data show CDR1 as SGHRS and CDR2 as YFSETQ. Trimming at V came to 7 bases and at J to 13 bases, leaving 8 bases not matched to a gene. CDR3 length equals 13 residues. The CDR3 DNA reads TGCGCCAGCCGCGCGGGACTAGCGGGAGTGGAGTATTTT. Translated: CASRAGLAGVEYF.

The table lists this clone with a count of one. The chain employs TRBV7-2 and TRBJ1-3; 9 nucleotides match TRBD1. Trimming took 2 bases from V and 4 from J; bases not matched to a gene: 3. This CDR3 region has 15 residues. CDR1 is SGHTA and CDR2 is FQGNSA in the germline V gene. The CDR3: CASSLTGGTGNTIYF. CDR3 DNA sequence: TGTGCCAGCAGCTTAACAGGGGGCACAGGAAACACCATATATTTT.

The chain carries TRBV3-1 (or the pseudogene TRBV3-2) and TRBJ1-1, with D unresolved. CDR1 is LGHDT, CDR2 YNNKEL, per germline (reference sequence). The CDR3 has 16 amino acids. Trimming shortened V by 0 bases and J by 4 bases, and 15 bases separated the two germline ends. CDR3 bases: TGTGCCAGCAGCCAAGATGCGGGCCGGGAGGGCACTGAAGCTTTCTTT. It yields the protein CASSQDAGREGTEAFF.

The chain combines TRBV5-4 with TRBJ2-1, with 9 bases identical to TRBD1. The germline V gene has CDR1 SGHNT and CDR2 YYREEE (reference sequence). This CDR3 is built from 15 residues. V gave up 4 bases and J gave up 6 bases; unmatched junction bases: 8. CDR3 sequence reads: CASSQGTGSFNEQFF. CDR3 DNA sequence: TGTGCCAGCAGCCAGGGGACAGGGAGCTTCAATGAGCAGTTCTTC.

DNA of the CDR3: TGTGCCAGCAGTCGAGGGTCCTCCTACGAGCAGTACTTC. This sequence encodes CASSRGSSYEQYF. The rearrangement uses TRBV27 and TRBJ2-7, with a weak D call TRBD2 (5 bases). Deletions cut 5 bases from V and 0 bases from J, with 8 bases between. CDR1 and CDR2 from the germline V gene are MNHEY and SMNVEV (reference sequence). This CDR3 comprises 13 residues.

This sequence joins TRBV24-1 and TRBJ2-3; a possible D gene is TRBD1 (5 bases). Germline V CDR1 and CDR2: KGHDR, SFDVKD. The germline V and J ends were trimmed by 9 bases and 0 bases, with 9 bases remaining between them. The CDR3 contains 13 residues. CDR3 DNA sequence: TGTGCCACCGCGACAGAGAGCACAGATACGCAGTATTTT. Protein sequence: CATATESTDTQYF.

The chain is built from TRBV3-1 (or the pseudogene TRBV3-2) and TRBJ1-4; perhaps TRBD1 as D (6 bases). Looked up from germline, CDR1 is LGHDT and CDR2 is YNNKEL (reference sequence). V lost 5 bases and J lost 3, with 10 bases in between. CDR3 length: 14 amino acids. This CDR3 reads CASSYRTANEKLFF. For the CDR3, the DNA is TGTGCCAGCAGCTACAGGACAGCTAATGAAAAACTGTTTTTT.

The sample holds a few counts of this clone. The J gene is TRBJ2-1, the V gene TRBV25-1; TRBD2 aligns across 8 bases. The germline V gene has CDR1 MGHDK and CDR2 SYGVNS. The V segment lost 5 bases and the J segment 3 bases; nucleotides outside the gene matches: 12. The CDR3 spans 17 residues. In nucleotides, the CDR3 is TGTGCCAGCAGTCCTCTTGGAGCGGGGGCCGACTACAATGAGCAGTTCTTC. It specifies CASSPLGAGADYNEQFF.

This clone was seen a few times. The CDR3 DNA is TGTGCCAGCGCCCCGGGACAGGGGGCGAAAACTGAAGCTTTCTTT. Its protein product is CASAPGQGAKTEAFF. V and J are TRBV6-6 and TRBJ1-1; TRBD1 agrees at 12 bases. Germline CDR1 and CDR2: MNHNY and SVGAGI (reference sequence). The CDR3 runs to 15 residues. V lost 8 bases and J lost 5; bases outside the gene matches: 9.

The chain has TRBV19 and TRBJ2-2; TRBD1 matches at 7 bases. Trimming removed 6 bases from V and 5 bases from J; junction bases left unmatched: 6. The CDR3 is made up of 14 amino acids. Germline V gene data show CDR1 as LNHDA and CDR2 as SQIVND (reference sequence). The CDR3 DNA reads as TGTGCCAGTAGGTACAGGGGAGTGACCGGGGAGCTGTTTTTT. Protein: CASRYRGVTGELFF.

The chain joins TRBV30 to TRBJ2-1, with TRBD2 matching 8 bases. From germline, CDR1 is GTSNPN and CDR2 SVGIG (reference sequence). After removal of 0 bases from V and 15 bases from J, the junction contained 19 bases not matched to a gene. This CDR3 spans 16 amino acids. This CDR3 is CAWSVLLAGPRMGPFF. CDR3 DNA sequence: TGTGCCTGGAGTGTGCTCCTAGCGGGTCCAAGGATGGGCCCGTTCTTC. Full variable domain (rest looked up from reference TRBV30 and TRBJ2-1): SQTIHQWPATLVQPVGSPLSLECTVEGTSNPNLYWYRQAAGRGLQLLFYSVGIGQISSEVPQNLSASRPQDRQFILSSKKLLLSDSGFYLCAWSVLLAGPRMGPFFGPGTRLTVL.

The CDR3 reads CAWSETDYGYTF. In DNA form, the CDR3 reads TGTGCCTGGAGTGAAACAGACTATGGCTACACCTTC. The V and J genes are TRBV30 and TRBJ1-2; D uncertain. The CDR3 loop spans 12 amino acids. Germline CDR1 is GTSNPN and CDR2 is SVGIG (reference sequence). V lost 1 base and J lost 3, with 6 bases in between.

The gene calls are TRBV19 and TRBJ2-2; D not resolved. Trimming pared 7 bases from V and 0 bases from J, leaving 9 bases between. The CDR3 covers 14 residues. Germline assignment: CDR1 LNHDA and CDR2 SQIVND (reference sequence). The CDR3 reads CASTSITNTGELFF. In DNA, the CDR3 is TGTGCCAGTACTAGTATCACGAACACCGGGGAGCTGTTTTTT.

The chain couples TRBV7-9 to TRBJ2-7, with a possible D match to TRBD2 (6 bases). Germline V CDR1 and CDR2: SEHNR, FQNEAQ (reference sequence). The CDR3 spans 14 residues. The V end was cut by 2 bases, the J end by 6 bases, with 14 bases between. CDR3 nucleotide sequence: TGTGCCAGCAGCTTACGGCGGGGCCCTGCCGAGCAGTACTTC. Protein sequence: CASSLRRGPAEQYF. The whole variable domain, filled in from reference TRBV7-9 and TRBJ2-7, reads DTGVSQNPRHKITKRGQNVTFRCDPISEHNRLYWYRQTLGQGPEFLTYFQNEAQLEKSRLLSDRFSAERPKGSFSTLEIQRTEQGDSAMYLCASSLRRGPAEQYFGPGTRLTVT.

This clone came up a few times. CDR3 protein: CASSYGTSSTDTQYF. The CDR3 DNA sequence: TGTGCCAGCAGCTACGGGACTAGCAGCACAGATACGCAGTATTTT. V is TRBV5-4 and J is TRBJ2-3; the match to TRBD2 covers 9 bases. Looked up from germline, CDR1 is SGHNT and CDR2 is YYREEE (reference sequence). V was pared by 3 bases and J by 0 bases, with 2 bases of the junction left unmatched. This CDR3 is 15 amino acids long. Using reference TRBV5-4 and TRBJ2-3 for the parts outside the CDR3, the full variable domain is ETGVTQSPTHLIKTRGQQVTLRCSSQSGHNTVSWYQQALGQGPQFIFQYYREEENGRGNFPPRFSGLQFPNYSSELNVNALELDDSALYLCASSYGTSSTDTQYFGPGTRLTVL.

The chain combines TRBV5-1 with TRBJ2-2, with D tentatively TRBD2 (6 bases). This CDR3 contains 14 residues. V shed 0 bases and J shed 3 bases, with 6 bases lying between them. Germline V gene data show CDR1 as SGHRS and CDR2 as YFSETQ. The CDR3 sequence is CASSLGGDTGELFF. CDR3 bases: TGCGCCAGCAGCTTGGGCGGGGACACCGGGGAGCTGTTTTTT.

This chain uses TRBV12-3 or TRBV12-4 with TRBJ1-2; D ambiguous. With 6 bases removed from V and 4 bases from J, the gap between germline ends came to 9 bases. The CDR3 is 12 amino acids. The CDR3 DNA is TGTGCCAGCAGATACCGGTCCTATGGCTACACCTTC. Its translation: CASRYRSYGYTF.

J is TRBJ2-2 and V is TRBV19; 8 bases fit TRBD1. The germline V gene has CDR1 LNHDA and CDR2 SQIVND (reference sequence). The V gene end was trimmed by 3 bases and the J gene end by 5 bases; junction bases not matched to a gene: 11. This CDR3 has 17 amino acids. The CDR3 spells CASSIRRQGAGTGELFF. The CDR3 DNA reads TGTGCCAGTAGTATTAGGAGGCAGGGGGCGGGTACCGGGGAGCTGTTTTTT.

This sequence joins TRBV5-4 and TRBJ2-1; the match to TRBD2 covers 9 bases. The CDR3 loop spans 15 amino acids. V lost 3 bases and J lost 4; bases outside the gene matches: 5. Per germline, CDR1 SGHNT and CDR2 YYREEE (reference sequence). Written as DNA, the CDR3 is TGTGCCAGCAGCTATATAGCGGGGGAATACAATGAGCAGTTCTTC. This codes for CASSYIAGEYNEQFF. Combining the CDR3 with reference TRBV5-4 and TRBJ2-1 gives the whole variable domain ETGVTQSPTHLIKTRGQQVTLRCSSQSGHNTVSWYQQALGQGPQFIFQYYREEENGRGNFPPRFSGLQFPNYSSELNVNALELDDSALYLCASSYIAGEYNEQFFGPGTRLTVL.

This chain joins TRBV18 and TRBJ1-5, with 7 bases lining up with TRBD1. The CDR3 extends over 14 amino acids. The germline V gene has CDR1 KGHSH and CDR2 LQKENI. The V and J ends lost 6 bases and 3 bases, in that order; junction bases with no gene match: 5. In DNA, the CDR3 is TGTGCCAGCTCCCTGGGACAGAACAATCAGCCCCAGCATTTT. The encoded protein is CASSLGQNNQPQHF.

The CDR3 here is CASSLGGQGHEKLFF. The CDR3 coding sequence is TGTGCCAGCAGTTTAGGGGGACAGGGACATGAAAAACTGTTTTTT. The rearrangement uses TRBV27 and TRBJ1-4; 9 bases are a match to TRBD1. V shed 2 bases, J shed 6 bases, and the junction held 4 bases outside the gene matches. Per germline, CDR1 MNHEY and CDR2 SMNVEV (reference sequence). The CDR3 totals 15 residues.

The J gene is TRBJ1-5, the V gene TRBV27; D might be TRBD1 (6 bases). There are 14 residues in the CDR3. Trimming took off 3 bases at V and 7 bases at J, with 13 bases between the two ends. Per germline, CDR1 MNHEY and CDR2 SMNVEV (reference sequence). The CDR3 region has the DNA TGTGCCAGCAGTTTCCTGGGGGCTGGACAGCCCCAGCATTTT. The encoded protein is CASSFLGAGQPQHF.

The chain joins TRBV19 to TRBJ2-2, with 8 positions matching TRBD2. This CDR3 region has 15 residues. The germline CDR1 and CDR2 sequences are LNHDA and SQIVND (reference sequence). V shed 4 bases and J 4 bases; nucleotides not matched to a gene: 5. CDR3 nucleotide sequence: TGTGCCAGTAGTAGCGGGGGGAGGGGCACCGGGGAGCTGTTTTTT. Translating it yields CASSSGGRGTGELFF.

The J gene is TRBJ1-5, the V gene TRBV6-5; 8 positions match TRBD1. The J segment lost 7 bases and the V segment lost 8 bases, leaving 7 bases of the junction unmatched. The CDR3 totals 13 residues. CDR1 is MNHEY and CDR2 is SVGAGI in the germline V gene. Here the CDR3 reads CASVRDRGQPQHF. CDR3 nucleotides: TGTGCCAGCGTAAGAGACAGGGGACAGCCCCAGCATTTT.